These 25 T cell receptor beta chains were all obtained from the same sample, sequenced in a study of technical replicates of blood from several donors. TCRdb's table, derived via immunoSEQ multiplex PCR, lists solely in-frame clones and lacks some. Of about 94,000 clones in the sample, 90% to 96% were seen once. Sequencing was done on a sample of T cells isolated from PBMCs. All receptors derive from a human donor in good health.

The V and J genes are TRBV30 and TRBJ1-2; 8 nucleotides match TRBD1. The germline V gene has CDR1 GTSNPN and CDR2 SVGIG (reference sequence). V was pared by 5 bases and J by 3 bases, with 2 bases of the junction left unmatched. The CDR3 covers 12 residues. The CDR3 nucleotides are TGTGCCTGGTACAGGGGGTACTATGGCTACACCTTC. Translated: CAWYRGYYGYTF.

The V gene is TRBV5-4, the J gene TRBJ1-1, with 10 nucleotides matching TRBD1. The junction had 12 bases not matched to a gene; V was cut back by 2 bases and J by 2 bases. The germline V gene has CDR1 SGHNT and CDR2 YYREEE (reference sequence). The CDR3 runs to 18 residues. DNA of the CDR3: TGTGCCAGCAGCTTAAGCCCGGACAGGGGGGGGTTCAACACTGAAGCTTTCTTT. This codes for CASSLSPDRGGFNTEAFF.

The V and J genes are TRBV28 and TRBJ2-7, with D possibly matching TRBD2 (5 bases). This CDR3 is built from 15 residues. Trimming pared 7 bases from V and 2 bases from J, leaving 18 bases between. The germline V gene encodes CDR1 MDHEN and CDR2 SYDVKM. The CDR3 DNA reads TGTGCCAGCACTGAGGGAGTCCAACCCCCCTACGAGCAGTACTTC. As protein: CASTEGVQPPYEQYF.

CDR3 amino acids: CASRSRTGNTEAFF. Written as DNA, the CDR3 is TGCGCCAGCAGGTCGAGGACAGGCAACACTGAAGCTTTCTTT. The J gene is TRBJ1-1, the V gene TRBV5-1; 7 nucleotides align to TRBD1. The V gene's germline CDR1 is SGHRS and CDR2 YFSETQ. V was pared by 5 bases and J by 2 bases, with 6 bases of the junction left unmatched. This CDR3 spans 14 amino acids.

This clone was seen a single time. This rearrangement joins TRBV7-9 to TRBJ2-7, with 8 bases lining up with TRBD1. Germline lookup yields CDR1 SEHNR and CDR2 FQNEAQ (reference sequence). V shed 2 bases, J shed 2 bases, and the junction held 2 bases outside the gene matches. The CDR3 spans 14 residues. The CDR3 coding sequence is TGTGCCAGCAGCTTAATACAGGGGGCCTACGAGCAGTACTTC. It encodes CASSLIQGAYEQYF.

This chain connects TRBV15 to TRBJ1-1; 9 bases align to TRBD1. V was clipped by 0 bases and J by 10 bases; unmatched bases: 3. This CDR3 is 13 amino acids long. CDR1 LNHNV and CDR2 YYDKDF come from the germline V gene (reference sequence). CDR3 bases: TGTGCCACCAGCAGAGAACGGGACAGGGCAGCTTTCTTT. Its translation is CATSRERDRAAFF.

J is TRBJ2-1 and V is TRBV9; 9 bases are shared with TRBD1. J gave up 8 bases and V 0 bases, and 6 bases lay outside the gene matches. This CDR3 is built from 15 residues. Per the germline V gene, CDR1 is SGDLS and CDR2 is YYNGEE. Here the CDR3 reads CASSVAQGAFDEQFF. The CDR3 DNA reads as TGTGCCAGCAGCGTAGCACAGGGGGCTTTCGATGAGCAGTTCTTC.

V is TRBV19 and J is TRBJ1-1, with 12 bases lining up with TRBD1. The V and J ends lost 6 bases and 6 bases, in that order; junction bases with no gene match: 8. Looked up from germline, CDR1 is LNHDA and CDR2 is SQIVND (reference sequence). The CDR3 runs 15 residues. CDR3 DNA sequence: TGTGCCAGTAGCCCCGGGACAGGGGGCTTGGCTGAAGCTTTCTTT. Protein: CASSPGTGGLAEAFF.

The V and J genes are TRBV7-3 and TRBJ1-1; D perhaps matches TRBD1 (6 bases). The CDR3 covers 14 residues. Trimming took 8 bases from V and 3 from J, leaving 16 bases between them. The V gene's germline CDR1 is SGHTA and CDR2 FQGTGA. The CDR3 DNA reads TGTGCCAGCGGGAAACAAGCAGGGGACACTGAAGCTTTCTTT. Residues: CASGKQAGDTEAFF.

The chain combines TRBV6-5 with TRBJ1-1; 10 nucleotides line up with TRBD1. This CDR3 spans 14 amino acids. Looked up from germline, CDR1 is MNHEY and CDR2 is SVGAGI. The V and J ends lost 2 bases and 11 bases, in that order; junction bases with no gene match: 8. In DNA form, the CDR3 reads TGTGCCAGCAGTTACCTGACAGGGGGCGCGAAGGCTTTCTTT. Its translation is CASSYLTGGAKAFF.

This clone was recorded once. The chain has TRBV2 and TRBJ2-7; D is possibly TRBD1 (6 bases). V was clipped by 7 bases and J by 3 bases, with 16 bases between them. CDR1 SNHLY and CDR2 FYNNEI come from the germline V gene. The CDR3 runs 14 residues. The CDR3 DNA follows: TGTGCCAGCACCCTCATGGGGGACAACTACGAGCAGTACTTC. Residues: CASTLMGDNYEQYF. The full variable domain, rest sourced from reference TRBV2 and TRBJ2-7, is EPEVTQTPSHQVTQMGQEVILRCVPISNHLYFYWYRQILGQKVEFLVSFYNNEISEKSEIFDDQFSVERPDGSNFTLKIRSTKLEDSAMYFCASTLMGDNYEQYFGPGTRLTVT.

DNA of the CDR3: TGTGCCAGCAGAGGACTAGCGGGACTCAATGAGCAGTTCTTC. As protein: CASRGLAGLNEQFF. The chain joins TRBV9 to TRBJ2-1, with 12 nucleotides matching TRBD2. Germline V lookup: CDR1 SGDLS, CDR2 YYNGEE. After removal of 5 bases from V and 6 bases from J, the junction contained 3 bases not matched to a gene. The CDR3 extends over 14 amino acids.

The chain carries TRBV6-6 and TRBJ1-2; the match to TRBD1 covers 7 bases. Germline V lookup: CDR1 MNHNY, CDR2 SVGAGI (reference sequence). Unmatched junction bases numbered 6, after V lost 6 bases and J lost 2 bases. CDR3 length equals 14 residues. The CDR3 nucleotides read TGTGCCAGCAGCCCGAGACAGGGAAACTATGGCTACACCTTC. Protein: CASSPRQGNYGYTF.

The chain uses TRBV10-3 and TRBJ2-1, with TRBD2 identical over 11 bases. J lost 3 bases, V lost 3 bases, and 4 bases had no gene match. The CDR3 runs 16 residues. Germline lookup yields CDR1 ENHRY and CDR2 SYGVKD. DNA for the CDR3: TGTGCCATCAGTGATGGGACTAGCGGACGCTACAATGAGCAGTTCTTC. It yields the protein CAISDGTSGRYNEQFF.

This sequence joins TRBV19 and TRBJ1-2; 8 nucleotides match TRBD1. J gave up 1 base and V 6 bases, and 10 bases lay outside the gene matches. CDR1 LNHDA and CDR2 SQIVND come from the germline V gene (reference sequence). This CDR3 has 16 residues. This CDR3 reads CASSPSRDRINYGYTF. The DNA of the CDR3 is TGTGCCAGTAGCCCCTCTAGGGACAGGATTAACTATGGCTACACCTTC.

The rearrangement uses TRBV19 and TRBJ2-2, with 7 nucleotides matching TRBD1. Germline trimming cut 6 bases from V and 3 bases from J; bases unmatched to any gene: 4. This CDR3 is built from 14 residues. From germline, CDR1 is LNHDA and CDR2 SQIVND (reference sequence). As DNA, the CDR3 is TGTGCCAGTAGGAAAGACAGGGACACCGGGGAGCTGTTTTTT. It encodes CASRKDRDTGELFF.

The CDR3 nucleotides read TGTGCCAGCAGCTTAGGGATCGGGTCTTGGGAGGCTTTCTTT. Amino acids: CASSLGIGSWEAFF. The gene calls are TRBV11-1 and TRBJ1-1; no reliable D call. In germline, CDR1 is SGHAT, CDR2 FQDESV (reference sequence). V was trimmed by 1 base and J by 11 bases, leaving 17 bases between them. CDR3 size: 14 residues.

The chain employs TRBV4-2 and TRBJ2-1, with D maybe TRBD2 (6 bases). Per the germline V gene, CDR1 is LGHNA and CDR2 is YNFKEQ. Deletions cut 3 bases from V and 5 bases from J, with 17 bases between. This CDR3 comprises 16 residues. The CDR3 DNA reads as TGTGCCAGCAGCCATGTTGGGGGGACGCCCGACAATGAGCAGTTCTTC. Its protein is CASSHVGGTPDNEQFF.

The V call is TRBV2, the J call TRBJ2-5; 9 bases match TRBD1. The germline CDR1 and CDR2 sequences are SNHLY and FYNNEI. Trimming at V came to 11 bases and at J to 2 bases, leaving 9 bases not matched to a gene. The length of the CDR3 is 14 residues. The DNA of the CDR3 is TGTGCCGGTCACAGGGGGCTACTACAAGAGACCCAGTACTTC. This encodes CAGHRGLLQETQYF.

The chain is built from TRBV18 and TRBJ1-1; 7 bases are shared with TRBD1. The trim removed 0 bases at V and 10 bases at J, leaving 11 bases unmatched. Looked up from germline, CDR1 is KGHSH and CDR2 is LQKENI. The CDR3 totals 15 residues. DNA for the CDR3: TGTGCCAGCTCACCACCTTCGACAGGGATTTGGGGAGCTTTCTTT. Amino acid sequence: CASSPPSTGIWGAFF.

The genes are TRBV4-1 and TRBJ1-2; D possibly corresponds to TRBD1 (5 bases). V lost 3 bases and J lost 0, with 14 bases in between. CDR3 length equals 16 residues. The germline gives CDR1 MGHRA, CDR2 YSYEKL. CDR3 bases: TGCGCCAGCAGCCAGGGGATGGGGCTGCCTAACTATGGCTACACCTTC. This gives the protein CASSQGMGLPNYGYTF.

The chain joins TRBV6-6 to TRBJ1-2; the D gene is possibly TRBD1 (5 bases). This CDR3 has 15 amino acids. Germline V lookup: CDR1 MNHNY, CDR2 SVGAGI (reference sequence). V was cut by 2 bases and J by 3 bases, with 13 bases left in between. The CDR3 nucleotides are TGTGCCAGCAGTTACCCGGGGGTCGAGGACTATGGCTACACCTTC. This translates into CASSYPGVEDYGYTF.

The V call is TRBV7-6, the J call TRBJ1-1; TRBD1 aligns across 12 bases. Germline CDR1 is SGHVS and CDR2 is FNYEAQ. CDR3 length: 14 amino acids. V was clipped by 5 bases and J by 5 bases; unmatched bases: 3. CDR3 nucleotides: TGTGCCAGCAGCCGGGACAGGGGGCTAACTGAAGCTTTCTTT. Translating gives CASSRDRGLTEAFF.

This sequence joins TRBV19 and TRBJ2-7, with D possibly matching TRBD2 (6 bases). The CDR3 extends over 15 amino acids. V was pared by 3 bases and J by 2 bases, with 14 bases between. Germline lookup yields CDR1 LNHDA and CDR2 SQIVND (reference sequence). As DNA, the CDR3 is TGTGCCAGTAGTATCGGTCGGGGGAATACCTACGAGCAGTACTTC. Translated: CASSIGRGNTYEQYF.

The chain recombines TRBV15 with TRBJ2-5; no clear D gene. The CDR3 spans 12 residues. Germline V gene data show CDR1 as LNHNV and CDR2 as YYDKDF (reference sequence). V lost 0 bases and J 5 bases, leaving 4 bases between the germline ends. The CDR3 region is CATSRDLETQYF. For the CDR3, the DNA is TGTGCCACCAGCAGAGATCTGGAGACCCAGTACTTC. The whole variable domain, filled in from reference TRBV15 and TRBJ2-5, reads DAMVIQNPRYQVTQFGKPVTLSCSQTLNHNVMYWYQQKSSQAPKLLFHYYDKDFNNEADTPDNFQSRRPNTSFCFLDIRSPGLGDTAMYLCATSRDLETQYFGPGTRLLVL.